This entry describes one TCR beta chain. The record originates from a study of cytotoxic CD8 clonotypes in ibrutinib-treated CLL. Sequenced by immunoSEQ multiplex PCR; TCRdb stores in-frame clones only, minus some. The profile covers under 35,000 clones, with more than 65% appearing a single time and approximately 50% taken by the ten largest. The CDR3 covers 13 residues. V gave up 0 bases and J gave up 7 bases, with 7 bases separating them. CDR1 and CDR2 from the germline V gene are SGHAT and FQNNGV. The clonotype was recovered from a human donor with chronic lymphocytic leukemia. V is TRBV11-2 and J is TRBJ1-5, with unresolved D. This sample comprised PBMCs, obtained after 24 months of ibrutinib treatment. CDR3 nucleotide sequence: TGTGCCAGCAGCTTAGAGTGGGAGCAGCCCCAGCATTTT. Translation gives CASSLEWEQPQHF.